This T cell receptor beta chain stems from a study of regulatory T cells in long-lasting Graves disease. This clonotype has ten or more counts. The CDR3 loop spans 15 amino acids. V shed 3 bases, J shed 6 bases, and the junction held 1 base outside the gene matches. Germline CDR1 is SGHKS and CDR2 is YYEKEE (reference sequence). Arm-PCR of CDR3 regions and iRepertoire HTBI primers were used to build TCR beta libraries. Via MiXCR, TCRdb re-called the multiplex PCR reads, giving one row per CDR3 protein. The sample lists 350,000 to 500,000 distinct CDR3 sequences, about 14% occurring once. Stated time point: newly diagnosed GD, antithyroid drugs for less than 3 months. Isolated PBMC RNA provided the starting material for the TCR library. The patients included were those that came from an endocrinology department in Xi'an, China. The sample also formed part of further work on T cells in Graves' hyperthyroidism and ophthalmopathy. This second study says: Together with thyroid ultrasound, orbital computed tomography, serum thyroxine and TRAb, clinical symptoms were used for diagnoses. Blood also showed most of the thyroid clonotypes that were expanded above 0.001.

Sample: peripheral blood mononuclear cells (PBMCs), taken at new diagnosis, from a patient treated with antithyroid drugs. This chain links TRBV5-5 with TRBJ2-2, with 14 bases matching TRBD2. The TCR originated in a woman between 45 and 60 years old with Graves disease. In DNA, the CDR3 is TGTGCCAGCAGCTCGACTAGCGGGAGGGCCGGGGAGCTGTTTTTT. This sequence encodes CASSSTSGRAGELFF.